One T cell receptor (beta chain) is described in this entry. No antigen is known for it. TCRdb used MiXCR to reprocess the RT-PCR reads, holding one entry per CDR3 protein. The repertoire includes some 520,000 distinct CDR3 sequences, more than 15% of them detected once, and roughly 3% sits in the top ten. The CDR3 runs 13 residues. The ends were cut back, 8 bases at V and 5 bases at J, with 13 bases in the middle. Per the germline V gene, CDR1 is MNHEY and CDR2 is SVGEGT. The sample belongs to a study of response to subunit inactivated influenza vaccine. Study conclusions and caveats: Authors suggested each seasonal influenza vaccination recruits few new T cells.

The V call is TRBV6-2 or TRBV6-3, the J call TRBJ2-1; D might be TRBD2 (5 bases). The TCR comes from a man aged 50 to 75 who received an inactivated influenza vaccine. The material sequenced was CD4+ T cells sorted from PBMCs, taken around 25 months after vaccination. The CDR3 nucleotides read TGTGCCAGCGGGCGGCTAGCAGACAATGAGCAGTTCTTC. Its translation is CASGRLADNEQFF.